Sequencing of this TCR beta chain was carried out in a study of blood T cell repertoires in COVID-19. With 7 bases removed from V and 4 bases from J, the gap between germline ends came to 16 bases. From germline, CDR1 is SEHNR and CDR2 FQNEAQ (reference sequence). This CDR3 contains 14 residues. The repertoire was sequenced with immunoSEQ multiplex PCR; TCRdb's copy has only in-frame clones and lacks some. This sample has about 150,000 clones, with around 91% found just once. The receptor was isolated from a woman in her thirties or forties with acute or convalescent COVID-19. What was sequenced was peripheral blood. V usage is TRBV7-9 and J usage is TRBJ1-2; D gene ambiguous. The CDR3 here is CASNSLGSSYGYTF. CDR3 sequence (DNA): TGTGCCAGCAACTCACTAGGGTCTTCCTATGGCTACACCTTC.